This T cell receptor beta chain was profiled in a study of shared clonotypes between healthy human individuals. This CDR3 is 22 amino acids long. Germline loops: CDR1 MDHEN, CDR2 SYDVKM. V shed 3 bases and J 7 bases; nucleotides not matched to a gene: 28. Genomic DNA of every subset was divided equally among multiple immunoSEQ plates. Sequencing on ten immunoSEQ deep assay plates was performed for unsorted PBMC DNA. Only in-frame clones appear in the TCRdb table, and some are missing; sequencing was by immunoSEQ multiplex PCR. This sample has more than 450,000 clones, with around 74% found just once. Broader study findings: Researchers sampled blood only, noting tissue repertoires likely differ.

A remark on this clone: The antigen is not known.

Material: PBMCs. This clonotype was sampled from a woman between 40 and 55 years old in good health. Some clones in this sample may be carry-over from other donors' samples. This sequence joins TRBV28 and TRBJ2-1; the match to TRBD1 covers 9 bases. The CDR3 DNA sequence: TGTGCCAGCAGTTTTCGAAGGGATAGGGACAGGGTAATCCTGGCCCGGGATAATGAGCAGTTCTTC. Its protein is CASSFRRDRDRVILARDNEQFF.